What follows describes a single T cell receptor (beta chain). Using immunoSEQ multiplex PCR, the repertoire was profiled, and TCRdb retains in-frame clones only, with some absent. This table holds about 480,000 clones, roughly 79% found once. This entry is derived from a study of shared clonotypes between healthy human individuals. The germline V gene has CDR1 LNHNV and CDR2 YYDKDF (reference sequence). The CDR3 consists of 15 residues. V was clipped by 5 bases and J by 4 bases; unmatched bases: 6. This TCR was recovered from a woman aged 35 to 49 in good health. Some clones in this sample may be carry-over from other donors' samples. What was sequenced was PBMCs. The chain carries TRBV15 and TRBJ2-1; TRBD1 matches at 9 bases. Written as DNA, the CDR3 is TGTGCCACCAGCTGGTCGGGACAGGGTTACAATGAGCAGTTCTTC. It is translated as CATSWSGQGYNEQFF.